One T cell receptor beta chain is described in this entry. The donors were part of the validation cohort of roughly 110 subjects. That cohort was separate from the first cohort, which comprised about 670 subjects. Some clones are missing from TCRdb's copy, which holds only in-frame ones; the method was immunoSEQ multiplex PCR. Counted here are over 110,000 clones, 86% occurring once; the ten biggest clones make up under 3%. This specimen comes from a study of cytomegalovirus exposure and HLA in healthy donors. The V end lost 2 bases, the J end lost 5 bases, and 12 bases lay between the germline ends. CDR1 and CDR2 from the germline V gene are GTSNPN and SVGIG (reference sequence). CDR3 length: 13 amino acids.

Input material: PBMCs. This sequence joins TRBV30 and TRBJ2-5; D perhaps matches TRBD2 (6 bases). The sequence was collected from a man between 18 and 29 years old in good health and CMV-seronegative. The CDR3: CAWSRRGGETQYF. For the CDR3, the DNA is TGTGCCTGGAGTAGGAGGGGCGGGGAGACCCAGTACTTC. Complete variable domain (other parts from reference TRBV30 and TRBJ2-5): SQTIHQWPATLVQPVGSPLSLECTVEGTSNPNLYWYRQAAGRGLQLLFYSVGIGQISSEVPQNLSASRPQDRQFILSSKKLLLSDSGFYLCAWSRRGGETQYFGPGTRLLVL.